Below are 25 T cell receptor beta chains sequenced from a single sample in a study of cytomegalovirus exposure and HLA in healthy donors. In the PCR, 60 Vbeta and 13 Jbeta primers were used. Profiled with immunoSEQ multiplex PCR; TCRdb holds only in-frame clones, not every one. The sample shows 150,000 to 250,000 clones, 79% of them seen only once. The material sequenced was PBMCs. The source of these receptors is a girl aged 5 to 17 in good health and CMV-seropositive.

This chain connects TRBV19 to TRBJ1-1; the D gene is possibly TRBD1 (5 bases). The germline V gene encodes CDR1 LNHDA and CDR2 SQIVND (reference sequence). The CDR3 spans 12 residues. Trimming left V 2 bases short and J 11 bases short, with 12 bases between. CDR3 DNA sequence: TGTGCCAGTAGTATATTAGGGGCGGAGGCTTTCTTT. This encodes CASSILGAEAFF.

The J gene is TRBJ2-5, the V gene TRBV19; 7 bases fit TRBD1. This CDR3 has 15 amino acids. V was pared by 4 bases and J by 2 bases, with 7 bases of the junction left unmatched. Germline V gene sequence: CDR1 LNHDA, CDR2 SQIVND (reference sequence). DNA for the CDR3: TGTGCCAGTAGTAGCGAGGGGGCGCGTCAAGAGACCCAGTACTTC. Its translation: CASSSEGARQETQYF.

The CDR3 region is CASGLAMPYNEQFF. The CDR3 region has the DNA TGTGCCAGCGGCCTAGCGATGCCCTACAATGAGCAGTTCTTC. The chain joins TRBV21-1 to TRBJ2-1; no check of the table's D call, TRBD2, against the DNA was made. TRBV21-1 constitutes a pseudogene. This CDR3 has 14 amino acids.

V gene TRBV10-3 combines with J gene TRBJ2-7; 9 nucleotides align to TRBD1. The CDR3 runs 13 residues. Looked up from germline, CDR1 is ENHRY and CDR2 is SYGVKD. The V and J ends lost 9 bases and 3 bases, in that order; junction bases with no gene match: 6. CDR3 nucleotides: TGTGCCATACGTGGGACAGGGAACTACGAGCAGTACTTC. Translated, it gives CAIRGTGNYEQYF.

CDR3 sequence reads: CSVGTVDYGYTF. CDR3 nucleotides: TGCAGCGTTGGGACAGTGGACTATGGCTACACCTTC. The chain couples TRBV29-1 to TRBJ1-2, with D perhaps TRBD1 (6 bases). Germline CDR1 SQVTM, CDR2 ANQGSEA. CDR3 length: 12 residues. V was cut by 4 bases and J by 3 bases, with 9 bases left in between.

The chain is built from TRBV19 and TRBJ1-4; possibly TRBD1 for D (5 bases). This CDR3 is built from 13 residues. Germline V gene data show CDR1 as LNHDA and CDR2 as SQIVND (reference sequence). With 5 bases removed from V and 8 bases from J, the gap between germline ends came to 12 bases. DNA for the CDR3: TGTGCCAGTAGTGACAGTATGAGGGAAAAACTGTTTTTT. The encoded protein is CASSDSMREKLFF.

This chain joins TRBV10-3 and TRBJ2-2, with a possible D match to TRBD1 (6 bases). Trimming shortened V by 9 bases and J by 7 bases, and 21 bases separated the two germline ends. CDR1 and CDR2 (germline): ENHRY, SYGVKD. This CDR3 is built from 15 residues. The DNA for the CDR3 is TGTGCCATAGAACCTGGGGGCAGGGATAACGGGGAGCTGTTTTTT. Its translation is CAIEPGGRDNGELFF.

The gene calls are TRBV7-9 and TRBJ2-5; no reliable D call. The CDR3 is 13 amino acids. The germline CDR1 and CDR2 sequences are SEHNR and FQNEAQ (reference sequence). With 3 bases removed from V and 5 bases from J, the gap between germline ends came to 10 bases. For the CDR3, the DNA is TGTGCCAGCAGCTTTGAGGTGGTGGAGACCCAGTACTTC. Translated, it gives CASSFEVVETQYF. Complete variable domain (other parts from reference TRBV7-9 and TRBJ2-5): DTGVSQNPRHKITKRGQNVTFRCDPISEHNRLYWYRQTLGQGPEFLTYFQNEAQLEKSRLLSDRFSAERPKGSFSTLEIQRTEQGDSAMYLCASSFEVVETQYFGPGTRLLVL.

The table lists this clone with a count of one. The V and J genes are TRBV11-2 and TRBJ2-2; a possible D gene is TRBD2 (6 bases). Germline CDR1 SGHAT, CDR2 FQNNGV. V was pared by 8 bases and J by 4 bases, with 20 bases between. CDR3 size: 16 residues. The CDR3 sequence is CASRLRGGGTTGELFF. CDR3 sequence (DNA): TGTGCCAGCCGGTTGCGTGGTGGGGGGACCACCGGGGAGCTGTTTTTT.

This rearrangement joins TRBV19 to TRBJ2-2, with D possibly being TRBD2 (5 bases). The germline V gene has CDR1 LNHDA and CDR2 SQIVND (reference sequence). The CDR3 runs 15 residues. V dropped 3 bases and J dropped 5 bases, with 13 bases sitting between them. In DNA form, the CDR3 reads TGTGCCAGTAGTATCTGGGGTAGGGAGACCGGGGAGCTGTTTTTT. As protein: CASSIWGRETGELFF.

This chain joins TRBV6-5 and TRBJ1-3; no firm D call. V gave up 0 bases and J gave up 2 bases, with 8 bases separating them. The CDR3 extends over 15 amino acids. The V gene's germline CDR1 is MNHEY and CDR2 SVGAGI. The CDR3 loop is CASSYSGLTGNTIYF. The CDR3 DNA reads as TGTGCCAGCAGTTACTCTGGCCTGACTGGAAACACCATATATTTT.

As to this clone: The junction differs from germline at one of its ends, possibly a read error. This sequence joins TRBV6-6 and TRBJ2-6; the match to TRBD1 covers 11 bases. CDR3 length equals 16 residues. Germline CDR1 reads MNHNY; CDR2 reads SVGAGI (reference sequence). CDR3 protein: CASRTGGPTGTNVLTF. The CDR3 DNA reads as TGTGCCAGCCGGACAGGGGGCCCTACTGGGACCAACGTCCTGACTTTC.

The rearrangement uses TRBV2 and TRBJ2-1, with TRBD1 identical over 8 bases. Germline V gene sequence: CDR1 SNHLY, CDR2 FYNNEI. This CDR3 spans 13 amino acids. The trim removed 5 bases at V and 8 bases at J, leaving 5 bases unmatched. The CDR3 is CASSQPGGYEQFF. The CDR3 DNA reads as TGTGCCAGCAGTCAACCAGGGGGCTATGAGCAGTTCTTC. The full variable domain, rest sourced from reference TRBV2 and TRBJ2-1, is EPEVTQTPSHQVTQMGQEVILRCVPISNHLYFYWYRQILGQKVEFLVSFYNNEISEKSEIFDDQFSVERPDGSNFTLKIRSTKLEDSAMYFCASSQPGGYEQFFGPGTRLTVL.

The chain carries TRBV14 and TRBJ2-3; 9 bases fit TRBD2. Germline V gene sequence: CDR1 SGHDN, CDR2 FVKESK. CDR3 length equals 14 residues. V dropped 4 bases and J dropped 4; count of bases not matched to a gene: 3. The CDR3 sequence: CASSLAGVPDTQYF. The CDR3 DNA follows: TGTGCCAGCAGCCTAGCGGGGGTCCCAGATACGCAGTATTTT. Supplemented by reference TRBV14 and TRBJ2-3, the full variable domain reads EAGVTQFPSHSVIEKGQTVTLRCDPISGHDNLYWYRRVMGKEIKFLLHFVKESKQDESGMPNNRFLAERTGGTYSTLKVQPAELEDSGVYFCASSLAGVPDTQYFGPGTRLTVL.

V usage is TRBV6-5 and J usage is TRBJ2-5; tentatively, D is TRBD2 (5 bases). Trimming removed 3 bases at V and 5 bases at J, with 16 bases between. The CDR3 is made up of 15 amino acids. CDR1 is MNHEY, CDR2 SVGAGI, per germline. The CDR3 reads CASSYGPPGGETQYF. In DNA form, the CDR3 reads TGTGCCAGCAGTTATGGGCCTCCCGGCGGGGAGACCCAGTACTTC.

CDR3 residues: CASSLSGVRGNSPLHF. DNA for the CDR3: TGCGCCAGCAGCTTGTCTGGGGTACGGGGTAATTCACCCCTCCACTTT. The chain carries TRBV5-1 and TRBJ1-6; unclear D gene. This CDR3 has 16 amino acids. Trimming shortened V by 1 base and J by 6 bases, and 14 bases separated the two germline ends. The germline V gene encodes CDR1 SGHRS and CDR2 YFSETQ.

V and J are TRBV4-3 and TRBJ1-1, with 7 bases that match TRBD1. Looked up from germline, CDR1 is LGHNA and CDR2 is YSLEER. V lost 4 bases and J lost 5; bases outside the gene matches: 7. This CDR3 contains 14 residues. The CDR3 loop is CASSPQGVETEAFF. DNA for the CDR3: TGCGCCAGCAGCCCGCAGGGGGTAGAGACTGAAGCTTTCTTT.

This clone has only a few counts. J is TRBJ1-2 and V is TRBV15, with 7 bases lining up with TRBD1. Germline loops: CDR1 LNHNV, CDR2 YYDKDF (reference sequence). Unmatched junction bases numbered 8, after V lost 0 bases and J lost 4 bases. The CDR3 covers 16 residues. The CDR3, as DNA: TGTGCCACCAGCAGAGATGCGGAGGGGGCCGGCTATGGCTACACCTTC. Protein product: CATSRDAEGAGYGYTF. Combining the CDR3 with reference TRBV15 and TRBJ1-2 gives the whole variable domain DAMVIQNPRYQVTQFGKPVTLSCSQTLNHNVMYWYQQKSSQAPKLLFHYYDKDFNNEADTPDNFQSRRPNTSFCFLDIRSPGLGDTAMYLCATSRDAEGAGYGYTFGSGTRLTVV.

The chain has TRBV14 and TRBJ2-7; 7 bases line up with TRBD1. Germline V gives CDR1 SGHDN, CDR2 FVKESK. After removal of 4 bases from V and 0 bases from J, the junction contained 6 bases not matched to a gene. The length of the CDR3 is 15 residues. CDR3 DNA sequence: TGTGCCAGCAGCCTCGAGACAGGGAGCTCCTACGAGCAGTACTTC. It translates to CASSLETGSSYEQYF.

This sequence joins TRBV9 and TRBJ2-7, with 7 bases matching TRBD1. This CDR3 region has 12 residues. Per germline, CDR1 SGDLS and CDR2 YYNGEE. Germline trimming cut 3 bases from V and 7 bases from J; bases unmatched to any gene: 4. The CDR3 reads CASSGQGSEQYF. DNA of the CDR3: TGTGCCAGCAGCGGACAGGGTTCTGAGCAGTACTTC.

This chain joins TRBV7-6 and TRBJ2-1; tentatively, D is TRBD2 (6 bases). The V end was cut by 5 bases, the J end by 10 bases, with 15 bases between. Germline CDR1 is SGHVS and CDR2 is FNYEAQ. CDR3 length: 13 residues. The CDR3 loop reads CASSTPPGDEQFF. DNA of the CDR3: TGTGCCAGCAGCACCCCCCCGGGGGACGAGCAGTTCTTC.

The chain carries TRBV7-6 and TRBJ1-1; D perhaps matches TRBD1 (6 bases). Per the germline V gene, CDR1 is SGHVS and CDR2 is FNYEAQ. This CDR3 spans 14 amino acids. With 5 bases removed from V and 1 base from J, the gap between germline ends came to 11 bases. In DNA, the CDR3 is TGTGCCAGCAGCCCGACAGGACCGAACACTGAAGCTTTCTTT. It codes for CASSPTGPNTEAFF.

This clone has a handful of counts. V and J are TRBV27 and TRBJ2-1; 14 nucleotides align to TRBD2. CDR3 length equals 13 residues. CDR1 is MNHEY, CDR2 SMNVEV, per germline (reference sequence). Trimming cost V 10 bases and J 7 bases; bases outside gene matches: 3. CDR3 bases: TGTGCCACCCGGACTAGCGGGGGGAATGAGCAGTTCTTC. This gives the protein CATRTSGGNEQFF.

This clone was picked up a small number of times. This chain joins TRBV10-2 and TRBJ2-1; tentatively, D is TRBD1 (6 bases). CDR3 length: 18 amino acids. The germline CDR1 and CDR2 sequences are WSHSY and SAAADI. Trimming pared 0 bases from V and 0 bases from J, leaving 15 bases between. The CDR3 loop is CASSESGGWGSSYNEQFF. CDR3 coding DNA: TGCGCCAGCAGTGAGTCTGGGGGCTGGGGGAGCTCCTACAATGAGCAGTTCTTC.

The gene calls are TRBV7-9 and TRBJ1-5; D gene uncertain. Trimming stripped 0 bases from V and 0 bases from J, with 9 bases between. The germline CDR1 and CDR2 sequences are SEHNR and FQNEAQ (reference sequence). The CDR3 extends over 16 amino acids. CDR3 nucleotides: TGTGCCAGCAGCTTAGCGGGAGCCGGTAGCAATCAGCCCCAGCATTTT. This sequence encodes CASSLAGAGSNQPQHF.